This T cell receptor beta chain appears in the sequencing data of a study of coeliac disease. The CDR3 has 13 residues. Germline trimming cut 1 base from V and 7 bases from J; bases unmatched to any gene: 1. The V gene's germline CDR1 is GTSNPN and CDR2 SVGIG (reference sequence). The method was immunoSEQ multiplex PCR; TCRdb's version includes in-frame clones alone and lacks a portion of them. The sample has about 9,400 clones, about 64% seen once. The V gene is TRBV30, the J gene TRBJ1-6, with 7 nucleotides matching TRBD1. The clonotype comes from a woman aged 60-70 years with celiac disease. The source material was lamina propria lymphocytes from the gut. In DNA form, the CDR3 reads TGTGCCTGGAGTGAGACAGGGAATTCACCCCTCCACTTT. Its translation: CAWSETGNSPLHF.